The T cell receptor beta chain under discussion was sequenced for a study of OX40 agonist ivuxolimab in advanced cancers. Concerning the study at large: Ivuxolimab was an agonistic, fully human IgG2 monoclonal antibody directed against OX40 (CD134), a costimulatory receptor. The paper covers the monotherapy dose-escalation part of the phase I ivuxolimab trial, which included N of about 51 patients. Peripheral TCRbeta sequencing aimed to test whether ivuxolimab altered TCR sequence diversity and caused clonal T-cell expansion. Among the roughly 52 dose-escalation patients, around 20 had hepatocellular carcinoma, roughly 15 melanoma, 9 renal cell carcinoma and 9 head and neck cancer. A male proportion of under 85% and a mean age of 60 years, ranging from roughly 20 to 80, were recorded for the dose-escalation cohort. Intravenous ivuxolimab was administered to patients every 2 weeks at six dose levels: 0.01, 0.1, 0.3, 1.5, 3 and 10 mg/kg. Prior anti-PD-1, anti-PD-L1 or anti-CTLA-4 therapy was permitted, and checkpoint inhibitors had been received by roughly two fifths of dose-escalation patients. Partial responses occurred in three dose-escalation patients, of whom one had hepatocellular carcinoma and two had cutaneous melanoma. General conclusions and limits of the study: In the 0.1-3.0 mg/kg groups, partial responders were among the patients with the lowest normalized peripheral clonal expansion, particularly in CD8+ T cells. At doses from 0.1 to 3.0 mg/kg, clonal expansion was seen in both CD4+ and CD8+ blood T cells between baseline and week 6. After ivuxolimab, more expanded clones were found on average in CD8+ T cells than in CD4+ T cells. Low levels of normalized T-cell clonal expansion were also seen in some patients who did not respond. The antigen specificity of the peripheral T cells that underwent clonal expansion was not determined.

The trial excluded patients who had a history of autoimmune disease or were on systemic immunosuppression. Peripheral blood for TCR sequencing was drawn from every dose cohort at baseline, at cycle 4 day 1 and at cycle 7 day 1. Samples came from an open-label, multicenter, first-in-human phase I dose-escalation trial of ivuxolimab. Adults with locally advanced or metastatic head and neck squamous cell, hepatocellular, melanoma or renal cell carcinoma were enrolled in the trial. Before TCR sequencing, CD4+ T cells and CD8+ T cells from peripheral blood were sorted into separate populations. For this clone: The antigen it binds to is not known. Per-base quality was not reported, and no clone a single base away is much larger than it.

The germline ends are 10 bases apart after V is trimmed by 0 bases and J by 5 bases. CDR1 and CDR2 are drawn from the germline V gene: MNHNS, SASEGT. Including cysteine and phenylalanine, the CDR3 has 14 amino acids. Only CDR3 DNA is held: 42 bases, read in frame from base 1. To sequence the TCRbeta CDR3 region, genomic DNA was isolated from the sorted cells. The immunoSEQ Assay was used to sequence the TCRbeta CDR3 regions. This is the immuneACCESS table as TCRdb keeps it, with only in-frame sequences that have V and J called. A part of the clones is gone; compared with another copy, unresolved V genes explain less than half, and the rest is unexplained. This sample comprises roughly 65,000 clones, just under 85% of them detected only once. About 3.7% of the sample is taken by the ten largest.

Recombination linked TRBV6-1 to TRBJ2-5, with TRBD1 tentatively as D gene (6 bases match). Sample: CD4+ or CD8+ T cells sorted from blood, taken in a trial of the OX40 agonist ivuxolimab. The clonotype was recovered from an adult with an advanced solid tumor such as melanoma, head and neck, liver or kidney cancer. The CDR3 protein: CASSEAVQGETQYF. DNA sequence: TGTGCCAGCAGTGAAGCGGTGCAGGGGGAGACCCAGTACTTC.